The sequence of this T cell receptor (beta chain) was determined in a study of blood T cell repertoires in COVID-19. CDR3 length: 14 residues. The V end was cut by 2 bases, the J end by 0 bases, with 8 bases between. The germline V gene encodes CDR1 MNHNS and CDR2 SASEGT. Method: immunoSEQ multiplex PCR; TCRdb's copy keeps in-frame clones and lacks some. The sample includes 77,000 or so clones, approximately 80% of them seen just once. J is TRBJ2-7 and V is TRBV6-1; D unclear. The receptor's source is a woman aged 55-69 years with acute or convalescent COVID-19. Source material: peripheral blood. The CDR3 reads CASSERWSSYEQYF. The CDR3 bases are TGTGCCAGCAGTGAAAGGTGGAGCTCCTACGAGCAGTACTTC.